One and the same sample provided the 24 T cell receptor beta chains below, sequenced in a study of blood T cell repertoires in COVID-19. Sequencing used immunoSEQ multiplex PCR; TCRdb keeps in-frame clones, though not all of them. This sample has around 200,000 clones, with about 86% found just once. Sequenced material: peripheral blood. Receptors originate from a man aged 25-40 years with active or convalescent COVID-19.

About this clone: The junction differs from germline at one of its ends, possibly a read error. The genes are TRBV12-3 or TRBV12-4 and TRBJ1-2; the D gene is possibly TRBD1 (5 bases). CDR3 length equals 9 residues. CDR3 amino acids: CASSHPTAF. The CDR3 nucleotides are TGTGCCAGCAGTCATCCGACAGCATTC.

This clone appeared a single time. Written as DNA, the CDR3 is TGCGCCAGCAGCCCCGAGGTTGGTCCCGGGGAGCTGTTTTTT. It translates to CASSPEVGPGELFF. The chain carries TRBV4-1 and TRBJ2-2; D unresolved. The CDR3 has 14 amino acids. Trimming stripped 4 bases from V and 6 bases from J, with 12 bases between. Per the germline V gene, CDR1 is MGHRA and CDR2 is YSYEKL.

The rearrangement joins TRBV19 to TRBJ2-1; no clear D. Germline V gene lookup returns CDR1 LNHDA and CDR2 SQIVND (reference sequence). CDR3 length: 12 amino acids. The germline V and J ends were trimmed by 5 bases and 7 bases, with 9 bases remaining between them. Written as DNA, the CDR3 is TGTGCCAGTAGTTCCGTCAGGAATGAGCAGTTCTTC. Residues: CASSSVRNEQFF.

Comment on this clone: One end of the junction does not line up with germline, which may come from a read error. Additional DNA sequences in this sample encode the identical CDR3. The J gene is TRBJ1-1, the V gene TRBV5-1; 8 bases fit TRBD1. The CDR3 contains 14 residues. Germline V CDR1 and CDR2: SGHRS, YFSETQ. This chain's CDR3 is CASSLGQVNTEAFF. CDR3 DNA sequence: TGCGCCAGCAGTTTGGGACAGGTGAACACTGAAGCTTTCTTT.

The genes are TRBV5-1 and TRBJ2-3; TRBD2 aligns across 9 bases. Germline-derived CDR1 and CDR2 are SGHRS and YFSETQ. The V gene end was trimmed by 2 bases and the J gene end by 2 bases; junction bases not matched to a gene: 9. The CDR3 spans 17 residues. The CDR3 protein is CASSLRFSGGLTDTQYF. The CDR3 nucleotides are TGCGCCAGCAGCTTACGGTTTAGCGGGGGCCTCACAGATACGCAGTATTTT.

Only one count was recorded for this clone. V and J are TRBV27 and TRBJ2-7; tentative D call: TRBD1 (5 bases). The CDR3 contains 15 residues. V was shortened by 1 base and J by 4 bases, with 14 bases between the two germline ends. Germline V gives CDR1 MNHEY, CDR2 SMNVEV (reference sequence). Here the CDR3 reads CASSLFREGAYEQYF. CDR3 DNA: TGTGCCAGCAGTTTATTCAGGGAAGGGGCGTACGAGCAGTACTTC.

In this sample, this clone turned up many times. The genes are TRBV5-6 and TRBJ2-3; 9 nucleotides line up with TRBD2. This CDR3 spans 15 amino acids. Germline V gene lookup returns CDR1 SGHDT and CDR2 YYEEEE. Trimming cost V 2 bases and J 2 bases; bases outside gene matches: 3. The CDR3 protein is CASSFSGSITDTQYF. The CDR3 DNA reads TGTGCCAGCAGCTTTAGCGGGAGCATCACAGATACGCAGTATTTT.

This clone occurred a few times. CDR3 loop: CASSDELGGGNTGELFF. The CDR3 DNA reads TGCGCCAGCAGCGACGAGCTAGGCGGGGGGAACACCGGGGAGCTGTTTTTT. The chain uses TRBV4-3 and TRBJ2-2; TRBD2 agrees at 7 bases. V was clipped by 5 bases and J by 1 base; unmatched bases: 10. CDR3 length: 17 amino acids. The germline V gene has CDR1 LGHNA and CDR2 YSLEER.

The table lists this clone with a few counts. J is TRBJ2-5 and V is TRBV4-1; D may be TRBD2 (6 bases). The CDR3 is 15 amino acids. Trimming removed 0 bases from V and 7 bases from J, with 15 bases in between. Germline V gene data show CDR1 as MGHRA and CDR2 as YSYEKL. CDR3 DNA: TGCGCCAGCAGCCAAGATATCCAGGTCGGGGGGACCCAGTACTTC. Its protein product is CASSQDIQVGGTQYF.

The chain links TRBV28 to TRBJ1-6; D gene unclear. Looked up from germline, CDR1 is MDHEN and CDR2 is SYDVKM. The CDR3 extends over 14 amino acids. The V end was cut by 7 bases, the J end by 6 bases, with 13 bases between. For the CDR3, the DNA is TGTGCCAGCACTCGATACACCTTTAATTCACCCCTCCACTTT. Protein sequence: CASTRYTFNSPLHF.

The chain carries TRBV9 and TRBJ1-2, with D unclear. Per the germline V gene, CDR1 is SGDLS and CDR2 is YYNGEE. Trimming stripped 0 bases from V and 7 bases from J, with 7 bases between. The CDR3 covers 12 residues. The chain's CDR3 is CASSVGGPGYTF. CDR3 nucleotides: TGTGCCAGCAGCGTAGGAGGTCCTGGCTACACCTTC.

The chain carries TRBV3-1 (or the pseudogene TRBV3-2) and TRBJ1-4; 9 bases line up with TRBD1. Germline values: CDR1 LGHDT, CDR2 YNNKEL (reference sequence). V was clipped by 4 bases and J by 4 bases; unmatched bases: 16. The CDR3 totals 19 residues. The chain's CDR3 is CASSRRDRERGLNNEKLFF. CDR3 sequence (DNA): TGTGCCAGCAGCCGTAGGGACAGGGAGAGGGGACTAAATAATGAAAAACTGTTTTTT.

V and J are TRBV7-8 and TRBJ2-1; 12 bases agree with TRBD1. With 1 base clipped from V and 2 bases from J, the junction kept 6 bases outside the gene matches. CDR3 length equals 18 residues. The germline gives CDR1 SGHVS, CDR2 FQNEAQ. This chain's CDR3 is CASSLGTGTGGPYNEQFF. The DNA of the CDR3 is TGTGCCAGCAGCTTAGGAACGGGGACAGGGGGCCCCTACAATGAGCAGTTCTTC. The entire variable domain, with the rest obtained from reference TRBV7-8 and TRBJ2-1, is as follows: GAGVSQSPRYKVAKRGQDVALRCDPISGHVSLFWYQQALGQGPEFLTYFQNEAQLDKSGLPSDRFFAERPEGSVSTLKIQRTQQEDSAVYLCASSLGTGTGGPYNEQFFGPGTRLTVL.

The chain couples TRBV6-6 to TRBJ1-5, with D maybe TRBD1 (6 bases). Looked up from germline, CDR1 is MNHNY and CDR2 is SVGAGI (reference sequence). V was clipped by 5 bases and J by 0 bases, with 11 bases between them. This CDR3 has 15 amino acids. CDR3 sequence: CASSEDRNSNQPQHF. The CDR3 nucleotides are TGTGCCAGCAGTGAGGACAGAAATAGCAATCAGCCCCAGCATTTT.

V and J are TRBV6-5 and TRBJ2-2, with D perhaps matching TRBD2 (5 bases). Germline lookup yields CDR1 MNHEY and CDR2 SVGAGI. Trimming pared 6 bases from V and 5 bases from J, leaving 13 bases between. This CDR3 is 14 amino acids long. CDR3 nucleotides: TGTGCCAGCAGGGGAGAGGAGGAAACCGGGGAGCTGTTTTTT. Encoded protein: CASRGEEETGELFF.

The CDR3 region is CSGGELANEQFF. CDR3 DNA sequence: TGCAGCGGTGGTGAGCTCGCCAATGAGCAGTTCTTC. The rearrangement uses TRBV29-1 and TRBJ2-1, with no clear D. Germline V gene sequence: CDR1 SQVTM, CDR2 ANQGSEA. The V and J ends lost 7 bases and 6 bases respectively, with 13 bases between them. The CDR3 extends over 12 amino acids.

This clone has only a few counts. The rearrangement links TRBV28 to TRBJ1-3; 7 nucleotides match TRBD1. J lost 6 bases, V lost 5 bases, and 4 bases had no gene match. This CDR3 has 13 residues. Germline V gives CDR1 MDHEN, CDR2 SYDVKM. The CDR3 loop reads CASSPGGQNTIYF. In nucleotides, the CDR3 is TGTGCCAGCAGTCCAGGGGGACAAAACACCATATATTTT.

J is TRBJ2-7 and V is TRBV6-1; D is unresolved. Germline V CDR1 and CDR2: MNHNS, SASEGT. CDR3 size: 12 residues. This chain's CDR3 is CASSEASHEQYV. CDR3 nucleotides: TGTGCCAGCAGTGAAGCCTCCCACGAGCAGTACGTC.

The gene calls are TRBV19 and TRBJ2-7; 16 positions agree with TRBD2. This CDR3 is 17 amino acids long. Germline V gives CDR1 LNHDA, CDR2 SQIVND (reference sequence). V shed 4 bases and J 7 bases; nucleotides not matched to a gene: 10. The CDR3 region is CASSTPGLAGGAGEQYF. CDR3 nucleotide sequence: TGTGCCAGTAGTACCCCGGGACTAGCGGGAGGGGCCGGAGAGCAGTACTTC. Combining the CDR3 with reference TRBV19 and TRBJ2-7 gives the whole variable domain DGGITQSPKYLFRKEGQNVTLSCEQNLNHDAMYWYRQDPGQGLRLIYYSQIVNDFQKGDIAEGYSVSREKKESFPLTVTSAQKNPTAFYLCASSTPGLAGGAGEQYFGPGTRLTVT.

This rearrangement joins TRBV10-3 to TRBJ2-2; no firm D call. This CDR3 contains 15 residues. V dropped 0 bases and J dropped 1 base, with 6 bases sitting between them. CDR1 is ENHRY and CDR2 is SYGVKD in the germline V gene. As DNA, the CDR3 is TGTGCCATCAGTGAGTCTTCAGGGAACACCGGGGAGCTGTTTTTT. It translates to CAISESSGNTGELFF.

J is TRBJ2-1 and V is TRBV4-1, with D perhaps matching TRBD2 (5 bases). This CDR3 region has 16 residues. Germline values: CDR1 MGHRA, CDR2 YSYEKL. V lost 2 bases, J lost 4 bases, and 15 bases lay in between. CDR3 in amino acids: CASSQLDLLVYNEQFF. As DNA, the CDR3 is TGCGCCAGCAGCCAACTGGACTTACTAGTATACAATGAGCAGTTCTTC.

V usage is TRBV2 and J usage is TRBJ1-2, with 10 bases identical to TRBD1. The V and J ends lost 6 bases and 3 bases, in that order; junction bases with no gene match: 7. Germline CDR1 reads SNHLY; CDR2 reads FYNNEI. The CDR3 spans 15 residues. The CDR3: CASRGTGTGDYGYTF. The CDR3 DNA reads TGTGCCAGCAGGGGAACCGGGACAGGGGACTATGGCTACACCTTC.

This clone is a singleton in its sample. J is TRBJ1-1 and V is TRBV6-1; 7 bases are shared with TRBD1. The CDR3 is 14 residues long. J lost 1 base, V lost 1 base, and 0 bases had no gene match. CDR1 and CDR2 from the germline V gene are MNHNS and SASEGT. The CDR3 DNA is TGTGCCAGCAGTGAAGGGACAGGGAACACTGAAGCTTTCTTT. It is translated as CASSEGTGNTEAFF.

The chain links TRBV12-3 or TRBV12-4 to TRBJ1-1; the D gene is possibly TRBD1 (6 bases). This CDR3 has 13 residues. Trimming pared 6 bases from V and 6 bases from J, leaving 14 bases between. The CDR3: CASRPRTAPEAFF. The CDR3, as DNA: TGTGCCAGCAGGCCTAGGACAGCCCCTGAAGCTTTCTTT.